Listed below are T cell receptor beta chains from one sample, sequenced in a study of T cell changes during pregnancy in multiple sclerosis. The protocol was immunoSEQ multiplex PCR, while the TCRdb copy is restricted to in-frame clones and leaves out a portion. The table has tens of thousands of clones, around 96% seen once. The sequencing here drew on peripheral blood, taken in the second trimester of pregnancy. The receptors here all came from a female donor with multiple sclerosis, enrolled in a pregnancy study. The CDR3 runs from the conserved cysteine through the conserved F or W. A D gene is named only where the DNA matches it firmly. Expanded clones are given a class, and other clones once, few, many or no size at all.

size	V	D	J	DNA	CDR3
many	TRBV27	.	TRBJ2-2	TGTGCCAGCAGACCCCCCCTAGGGAGCACCGGGGAGCTGTTTTTT	CASRPPLGSTGELFF
once	TRBV2	TRBD2	TRBJ2-6	TGTGCCAGCACGGGACTAGCGGGAGGGCTGGCTGGGGCCAACGTCCTGACTTTC	CASTGLAGGLAGANVLTF
.	TRBV27	.	TRBJ2-2	TGTGCCAGCAGTTCCCGGGGGATCGGGGAGCTGTTTTTT	CASSSRGIGELFF
.	TRBV28	TRBD1	TRBJ1-1	TGTGCCAGCAGTTTAGGGAGCCTACCGGGACAGGGCACTGAAGCTTTCTTT	CASSLGSLPGQGTEAFF
.	TRBV29-1	.	TRBJ1-1	TGCAGCGTTGTTTCAGGGTGGATTAAAGAAGCTTTCTTT	CSVVSGWIKEAFF
.	TRBV7-9	.	TRBJ1-2	TGTGCCAGCAGCTTAGACGGGGGAGTCGGCTATGGCTACACCTTC	CASSLDGGVGYGYTF
few	TRBV11-2	.	TRBJ1-3	TGTGCCAGCAGCCGACAATCGCGAGGAAACACCATATATTTT	CASSRQSRGNTIYF
.	TRBV15	.	TRBJ2-7	TGTGCCACCAGCAGAGGACGGACCGGGAGCGACTCCTACGAGCAGTACTTC	CATSRGRTGSDSYEQYF
.	TRBV11-2	TRBD2	TRBJ2-3	TGTGCCAGCAGCTTAGGTAGCGGGAGGGATACGCAGTATTTT	CASSLGSGRDTQYF
.	TRBV10-3	TRBD1	TRBJ2-7	TGTGCCACCGCAGAGGGACAGGGTTTTTCCTACGAGCAGTACTTC	CATAEGQGFSYEQYF
.	TRBV9	TRBD1	TRBJ1-2	TGTGCCAGCAGCCAGTCTTCCGGGACAGGGAATAACTATGGCTACACCTTC	CASSQSSGTGNNYGYTF
.	TRBV20-1	.	TRBJ2-3	TGCAGTGCTCCTAAAACAGATACGCAGTATTTT	CSAPKTDTQYF
.	TRBV7-9	.	TRBJ1-2	TGTGCCAGCAGCTCAACCGAATACGGTGGCTACACCTTC	CASSSTEYGGYTF
.	TRBV9	.	TRBJ2-7	TGTGCCAGCAGCGTAGACACCTACGAGCAGTACTTC	CASSVDTYEQYF
.	TRBV4-3	.	TRBJ2-4	TGCGCCAGCAGCCAAGTGAGGGTTCACCGGGCGGAGAAAAACATTCAGTACTTC	CASSQVRVHRAEKNIQYF
.	TRBV19	TRBD1	TRBJ1-5	TGTGCCAGTAGTACCGACAGGGGATGGAATCAGCCCCAGCATTTT	CASSTDRGWNQPQHF
.	TRBV11-1	TRBD1	TRBJ2-7	TGTGCCAGCAGCCCTGTCTGGACAGGGGGTTACGAGCAGTACTTC	CASSPVWTGGYEQYF
.	TRBV27	.	TRBJ1-2	TGTGCCAGCAGTTTAGTCAGGGATACTAACTATGGCTACACCTTC	CASSLVRDTNYGYTF
.	TRBV19	.	TRBJ2-7	TGTGCCAGTTCCCCGGACATCCTACTAAGGGAGCAGTACTTC	CASSPDILLREQYF
once	TRBV6-1	.	TRBJ1-5	TGTGCCAGCAGTGACTCGGGGATAGAGGGTCAGCCCCAGCATTTT	CASSDSGIEGQPQHF
.	TRBV15	.	TRBJ1-2	TGTGCCACCAGCAGACTCGGGATTGACTACACCTTC	CATSRLGIDYTF
.	TRBV9	TRBD2	TRBJ2-3	TGTGCCAGCAGCTCGGCGGGGGGATTAGATACGCAGTATTTT	CASSSAGGLDTQYF
.	TRBV4-2	.	TRBJ2-7	TGTGCCAGCAGCCAATCCGGGGGAGAACGCTCCTACGAGCAGTACTTC	CASSQSGGERSYEQYF
.	TRBV6-5	.	TRBJ2-5	TGTGCCAGCAGCCCAACCCACAGGGACCGGGCCCAGTACTTC	CASSPTHRDRAQYF
.	TRBV6-1	TRBD1	TRBJ2-7	TGTGCCTGCGGGCGAGGACAGGGAAGGTACGAGCAGTACTTC	CACGRGQGRYEQYF
.	TRBV4-2	TRBD1	TRBJ1-1	TGTGCCAGCAGCCCCCAGGAGGGGGCGAGCATGAACACTGAAGCTTTCTTT	CASSPQEGASMNTEAFF
.	TRBV5-6	.	TRBJ2-2	TGTGCCAGCAGCCAGGCCGAAAGTAGTTGGACCGGGGAGCTGTTTTTT	CASSQAESSWTGELFF
.	TRBV28	.	TRBJ2-1	TGTGCCAGCAGTTTAGCCCTAGCTTATGAGCAGTTCTTC	CASSLALAYEQFF
.	TRBV4-1	.	TRBJ1-2	TGCGCCAGCAGCCAAGGAGAACAGGGTCGCGACTATGGCTACACCTTC	CASSQGEQGRDYGYTF
.	TRBV19	TRBD1	TRBJ1-1	TGTGCCAGTAGTCCGGACAGGGGGAACACTGAAGCTTTCTTT	CASSPDRGNTEAFF
.	TRBV13	TRBD2	TRBJ2-3	TGTGCCAGCAGCTGGGGACTAGCGGGAGAGGAATATACGCAGTATTTT	CASSWGLAGEEYTQYF
.	TRBV6-1	.	TRBJ1-1	TGTGCCAGTGACGGGGTGGGTGAAGCTTTCTTT	CASDGVGEAFF
.	TRBV4-1	TRBD2	TRBJ2-1	TGCGCCAGCAGCCCCGGGACTAGCGGGAGGTGGAATGAGCAGTTCTTC	CASSPGTSGRWNEQFF
.	TRBV29-1	TRBD2	TRBJ2-7	TGCAGCGCCCAGGGACTAGTCTACGAGCAGTACTTC	CSAQGLVYEQYF
.	TRBV30	TRBD2	TRBJ2-7	TGTGCCTGGAGTCCCCCCCCCAGGCTAGCGGTCACCTACGAGCAGTACTTC	CAWSPPPRLAVTYEQYF
once	TRBV10-3	.	TRBJ2-7	TGTGCCATCAGTGAGTCGGCCCTCTGGGAGCAGTACTTC	CAISESALWEQYF
.	TRBV9	.	TRBJ2-3	TGTGCCAGCACAAGTGAGGGAGATACGCAGTATTTT	CASTSEGDTQYF
.	TRBV13	TRBD2	TRBJ2-3	TGTGCCAGCAGCTTTTCAGCGGGAGCAGGAGATACGCAGTATTTT	CASSFSAGAGDTQYF
.	TRBV6-5	TRBD1	TRBJ1-2	TGTGCCAGCAGTTACAATGACAGGGCCGTTTCTCAGACCTTC	CASSYNDRAVSQTF
.	TRBV5-1	TRBD1	TRBJ1-1	TGCGCCAGCAGCTTAACAGGGGTCGGGGCTGAAGCTTTCTTT	CASSLTGVGAEAFF
.	TRBV4-1	TRBD2	TRBJ2-7	TGCGCCAGCAGCCAAGTTGCCCTGACTAGCGGGAGGTACGAGCAGTACTTC	CASSQVALTSGRYEQYF
.	TRBV28	.	TRBJ1-5	TGTGCCAGCAGTTTATCCAGGAGGCGCGTCAATCAGCCCCAGCATTTT	CASSLSRRRVNQPQHF
.	TRBV28	.	TRBJ1-1	TGTGCCAGCAGTTTTGGGGGCGGCTTCGTAGATCAAGCTTTCTTT	CASSFGGGFVDQAFF
once	TRBV5-1	TRBD1	TRBJ1-2	TGCGCCAGCAGCTCAGGACAGGGGGACTATGGCTACACCTTC	CASSSGQGDYGYTF
once	TRBV19	.	TRBJ2-5	TGTGCCAGTAGTCCGGGGAATCAAGAGACCCAGTACTTC	CASSPGNQETQYF
.	TRBV11-3	.	TRBJ1-5	TGTGCCAGCAGCTTTGTCAGGGGCGCAAAGGTTACTCAGCCCCAGCATTTT	CASSFVRGAKVTQPQHF
.	TRBV7-2	TRBD1	TRBJ1-5	TGTGCCAGCAGCTTAGGGATCTCAGGGGGCCAGCCCCAGCATTTT	CASSLGISGGQPQHF
.	TRBV7-9	TRBD2	TRBJ2-7	TGTGCCAGCAGCCCCAATAGCGGGAGGACCGGCTTCCTCTTC	CASSPNSGRTGFLF
.	TRBV9	TRBD2	TRBJ2-3	TGTGCCAGCAGCGTAGACGGGAGGCTCACAGATACGCAGTATTTT	CASSVDGRLTDTQYF
.	TRBV6-1	TRBD1	TRBJ2-3	TGTGCCACCCAAGTGGGACAGGGGGCAGATACGCAGTATTTT	CATQVGQGADTQYF
.	TRBV27	.	TRBJ1-2	TGTGCCAGCAGTTTACTTGGGGTCAGGGAAAGCTATGGCTACACCTTC	CASSLLGVRESYGYTF
.	TRBV29-1	.	TRBJ1-2	TGCAGCGTTGTTGAGCGGGGGGCTGACTATGGCTACACCTTC	CSVVERGADYGYTF
.	TRBV9	TRBD1	TRBJ2-1	TGTGCCAGCAGCGCCGGGGACAGCGGACTGCCCCTCTCCTACAATGAGCAGTTCTTC	CASSAGDSGLPLSYNEQFF
.	TRBV5-1	TRBD1	TRBJ2-5	TGCGCCAGCAGCACCGGACAGGGGGCGCCAGAGACCCAGTACTTC	CASSTGQGAPETQYF
.	TRBV5-1	TRBD1	TRBJ2-7	TGCGCCAGCAGCCTGGACAGGACCTACGAGCAGTACTTC	CASSLDRTYEQYF
.	TRBV11-2	.	TRBJ2-1	TGTGCCAGCAGCTCACAACGTCGGGGGTTGAACAATGAGCAGTTCTTC	CASSSQRRGLNNEQFF
.	TRBV5-4	.	TRBJ2-5	TGTGCCAGCAGCTTCCAACGGACTCAGGAGACCCAGTACTTC	CASSFQRTQETQYF
once	TRBV6-5	.	TRBJ2-3	TGTGCCAGCAGTTACGTTGGGGGCAGCACAGATACGCAGTATTTT	CASSYVGGSTDTQYF
once	TRBV13	.	TRBJ2-7	TGTGCCAGCAGCTTAGGGACTAGGTACGGCGAGCAGTACTTC	CASSLGTRYGEQYF